This TCR beta chain was identified during a study of T cells in women clearing cervical HPV infection. At the level of the study: Only a few women had HLA typing results available.

This CDR3 is built from 14 residues. The V gene's germline CDR1 is MNHEY and CDR2 SVGEGT. About this clone: The CDR3 end falls 3 residues outside the read, so it is completed with the germline J gene.

TCRdb's copy holds only in-frame clones and misses some; the assay was immunoSEQ multiplex PCR. The sample has approximately 15,000 clones; the top ten hold about 7.6%. The chain couples TRBV6-2 or TRBV6-3 to TRBJ2-3, with D possibly TRBD1 on 6 matching bases. Specimen: blood buffy coat. The source of this sequence is a woman aged 18 to 75 with a cervical HPV16 infection that either progressed to CIN3+ or cleared (not recorded which). CDR3 bases read: TGTGCCAGCAGATCCTATCAGGGGAATCAGCCG. Encoded protein: CASRSYQGNQP. Given in full, the CDR3 is CASRSYQGNQPQYF.